The source of this TCR beta chain is a study of response to subunit inactivated influenza vaccine. Notes on the study in general: The authors proposed limited new T cell recruitment per seasonal influenza vaccination.

Turning to this clonotype: Its antigen is undetermined.

TCRdb itself ran the RT-PCR reads through MiXCR, one entry per CDR3 protein. The sample consists of about 310,000 distinct CDR3 sequences, around a fifth of them appearing once. This receptor was identified in a man between 50 and 75 years old who received an inactivated influenza vaccine. Sequencing was performed on PBMCs from blood, taken about 19 months after vaccination.

The CDR3 DNA reads TGTGCCAGCAGCGTGGAATCAGGCCTCCCAGGGGCTGGAAACACCATATATTTT. This gives the protein CASSVESGLPGAGNTIYF. This chain uses TRBV9 with TRBJ1-3; possibly TRBD1 for D (6 bases). V was clipped by 2 bases and J by 2 bases, with 20 bases between them. Germline lookup yields CDR1 SGDLS and CDR2 YYNGEE. CDR3 size: 18 residues.